The 9 T cell receptor beta chains listed next were all sequenced from one sample in a study of T cells in Graves' hyperthyroidism and ophthalmopathy. RNA transcripts gave rise to amplified TCR beta CDR3 regions. A first-round RT-PCR of the TCR CDR3 used the HTBI primer set. TCRdb itself ran the multiplex PCR reads through MiXCR, one entry per CDR3 protein. Of hundreds of thousands of distinct CDR3 sequences in the sample, roughly 40% are singletons; the top ten hold 8.9%. Sequenced sample: blood. Every receptor here comes from a man between 18 and 35 years old with Graves' hyperthyroidism.

Ten or more counts support this clonotype. One end of the junction fails to match germline, which may point to a read error. This chain joins TRBV12-3 or TRBV12-4 and TRBJ1-1; D is uncertain. The length of the CDR3 is 12 residues. CDR3 DNA sequence: TGCGCCAGCAGAACTGGGTACACTGAAGCTTTCTTT. Protein product: CASRTGYTEAFF.

The gene calls are TRBV19 and TRBJ2-7; TRBD2 matches 7 bases. The CDR3 consists of 15 residues. J gave up 6 bases and V 4 bases, and 12 bases lay outside the gene matches. The germline V gene encodes CDR1 LNHDA and CDR2 SQIVND (reference sequence). This CDR3 is CASSTGTGGFGEQYF. The CDR3 coding sequence is TGTGCCAGTAGTACCGGGACGGGAGGTTTTGGCGAGCAGTACTTC.

Many counts were recorded for this clonotype. The chain joins TRBV12-3 or TRBV12-4 to TRBJ1-5; the D gene is possibly TRBD1 (5 bases). V was cut by 3 bases and J by 4 bases, with 10 bases left in between. This CDR3 contains 14 residues. CDR3 sequence reads: CASSLVGANQPQHF. Written as DNA, the CDR3 is TGTGCCAGCAGTTTGGTCGGGGCTAATCAGCCCCAGCATTTT.

The chain is built from TRBV19 and TRBJ1-2; TRBD1 aligns across 8 bases. Germline V CDR1 and CDR2: LNHDA, SQIVND (reference sequence). This CDR3 region has 13 residues. The junction had 5 bases not matched to a gene; V was cut back by 7 bases and J by 4 bases. The CDR3 bases are TGTGCCAGTACCGACAGGGGAAGCTATGGCTACACCTTC. It encodes CASTDRGSYGYTF.

This clonotype was observed a handful of times. V and J are TRBV7-2 and TRBJ2-6; 7 nucleotides match TRBD1. CDR3 length equals 19 residues. The V gene end was trimmed by 0 bases and the J gene end by 3 bases; junction bases not matched to a gene: 11. Germline V gene lookup returns CDR1 SGHTA and CDR2 FQGNSA. The CDR3 here is CASSLARTGPLVGANVLTF. The CDR3, as DNA: TGTGCCAGCAGCTTAGCCCGGACAGGCCCGCTAGTTGGGGCCAACGTCCTGACTTTC. Filled out from reference TRBV7-2 and TRBJ2-6, the complete variable domain reads GAGVSQSPSNKVTEKGKDVELRCDPISGHTALYWYRQSLGQGLEFLIYFQGNSAPDKSGLPSDRFSAERTGGSVSTLTIQRTQQEDSAVYLCASSLARTGPLVGANVLTFGAGSRLTVL.

The chain joins TRBV7-6 to TRBJ2-5; TRBD2 might be the D (5 bases). The germline V and J ends were trimmed by 1 base and 7 bases, with 16 bases remaining between them. From germline, CDR1 is SGHVS and CDR2 FNYEAQ. The CDR3 totals 15 residues. This CDR3 reads CASSLVGGSGGTQYF. The CDR3 bases are TGTGCCAGCAGCTTAGTAGGAGGATCCGGCGGGACCCAGTACTTC.

The chain links TRBV9 to TRBJ2-7, with D uncertain. V was pared by 3 bases and J by 3 bases, with 13 bases between. CDR3 length: 14 residues. CDR1 and CDR2 (germline): SGDLS, YYNGEE. CDR3 DNA sequence: TGTGCCAGCAGCGCCGCTCAGGACGGCTACGAGCAGTACTTC. Its translation: CASSAAQDGYEQYF.

This clonotype has a count of ten or more. This chain links TRBV19 with TRBJ1-1, with a tentative D call TRBD1 (6 bases). The CDR3 loop spans 14 amino acids. V lost 1 base and J 4 bases, leaving 10 bases between the germline ends. CDR1 and CDR2 (germline): LNHDA, SQIVND (reference sequence). The CDR3 protein is CASSIAGAGTEAFF. The CDR3 coding sequence is TGTGCCAGTAGTATAGCGGGGGCAGGCACTGAAGCTTTCTTT.

The rearrangement links TRBV7-8 to TRBJ1-1, with D perhaps TRBD1 (6 bases). Germline CDR1 is SGHVS and CDR2 is FQNEAQ. Trimming took off 4 bases at V and 5 bases at J, with 17 bases between the two ends. The CDR3 has 15 amino acids. The CDR3 coding sequence is TGTGCCAGCAGCTGGGGGGCCTCCTTCGGGACTGAAGCTTTCTTT. Translated, it gives CASSWGASFGTEAFF.